This T cell receptor (beta chain) comes out of a study of blood T cell repertoires in COVID-19. This clone occurred once. Germline CDR1 SGHTA, CDR2 FQGNSA. The CDR3 totals 13 residues. Trimming stripped 0 bases from V and 4 bases from J, with 7 bases between. This table comes from immunoSEQ multiplex PCR, and its TCRdb copy is limited to in-frame clones, with some not included. The sample shows roughly 29,000 clones, approximately 88% of them seen only once. This chain connects TRBV7-2 to TRBJ2-7; no clear D. Sequences were obtained from peripheral blood. The clonotype comes from a human donor in a cohort sampled during active COVID-19. The CDR3: CASSLATQYEQYF. In DNA, the CDR3 is TGTGCCAGCAGCTTAGCCACCCAGTACGAGCAGTACTTC.